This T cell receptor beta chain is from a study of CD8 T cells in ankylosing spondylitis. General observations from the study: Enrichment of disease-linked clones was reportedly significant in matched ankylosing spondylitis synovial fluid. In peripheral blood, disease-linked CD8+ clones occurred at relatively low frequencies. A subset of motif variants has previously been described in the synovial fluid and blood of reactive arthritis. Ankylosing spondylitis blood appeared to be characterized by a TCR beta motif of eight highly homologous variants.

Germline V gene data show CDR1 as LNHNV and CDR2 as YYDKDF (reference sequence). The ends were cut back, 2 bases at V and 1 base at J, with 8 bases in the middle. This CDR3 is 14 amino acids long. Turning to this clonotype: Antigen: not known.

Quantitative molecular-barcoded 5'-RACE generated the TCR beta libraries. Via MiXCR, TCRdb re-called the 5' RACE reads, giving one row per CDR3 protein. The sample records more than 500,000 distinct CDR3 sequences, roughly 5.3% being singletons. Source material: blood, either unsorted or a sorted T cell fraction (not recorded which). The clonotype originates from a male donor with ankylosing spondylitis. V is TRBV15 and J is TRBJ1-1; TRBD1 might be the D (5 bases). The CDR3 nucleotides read TGTGCCACCAGCAGACCCGGGACGAACACTGAAGCTTTCTTT. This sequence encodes CATSRPGTNTEAFF. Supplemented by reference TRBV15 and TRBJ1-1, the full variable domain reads DAMVIQNPRYQVTQFGKPVTLSCSQTLNHNVMYWYQQKSSQAPKLLFHYYDKDFNNEADTPDNFQSRRPNTSFCFLDIRSPGLGDTAMYLCATSRPGTNTEAFFGQGTRLTVV.